Sequencing of this T cell receptor beta chain was carried out in a study of blood T cell repertoires in COVID-19. Study at large: Italy, Spain and the United States were the sources of the convalescent and acute COVID-19 samples. Sources were T cells, B-cell-depleted T cells, or PBMCs; the material itself was cDNA or gDNA.

The authors' processing: Reference gene primer amplification yielded estimated nucleated cell counts. Assay: immunoSEQ multiplex PCR; the TCRdb copy retains only in-frame clones and omits some. Clonal size and the V and J genes are those of that table, whereas D and trimming came from the DNA. Of about 82,000 clones in the sample, about four fifths are singletons; the top ten hold around 12%. This TCR derives from a woman aged 40 to 49 with active or convalescent COVID-19. Source material: peripheral blood.

CDR3 protein: CASTLNPTSGRAGEQYF. The CDR3 bases are TGCGCCAGCACCCTAAACCCTACTAGCGGGAGGGCCGGGGAGCAGTACTTC. The gene calls are TRBV5-1 and TRBJ2-7; TRBD2 agrees at 13 bases. The germline gives CDR1 SGHRS, CDR2 YFSETQ. CDR3 length equals 17 residues. After removal of 6 bases from V and 7 bases from J, the junction contained 16 bases not matched to a gene. Drawing the rest from reference TRBV5-1 and TRBJ2-7, the complete variable domain is KAGVTQTPRYLIKTRGQQVTLSCSPISGHRSVSWYQQTPGQGLQFLFEYFSETQRNKGNFPGRFSGRQFSNSRSEMNVSTLELGDSALYLCASTLNPTSGRAGEQYFGPGTRLTVT.